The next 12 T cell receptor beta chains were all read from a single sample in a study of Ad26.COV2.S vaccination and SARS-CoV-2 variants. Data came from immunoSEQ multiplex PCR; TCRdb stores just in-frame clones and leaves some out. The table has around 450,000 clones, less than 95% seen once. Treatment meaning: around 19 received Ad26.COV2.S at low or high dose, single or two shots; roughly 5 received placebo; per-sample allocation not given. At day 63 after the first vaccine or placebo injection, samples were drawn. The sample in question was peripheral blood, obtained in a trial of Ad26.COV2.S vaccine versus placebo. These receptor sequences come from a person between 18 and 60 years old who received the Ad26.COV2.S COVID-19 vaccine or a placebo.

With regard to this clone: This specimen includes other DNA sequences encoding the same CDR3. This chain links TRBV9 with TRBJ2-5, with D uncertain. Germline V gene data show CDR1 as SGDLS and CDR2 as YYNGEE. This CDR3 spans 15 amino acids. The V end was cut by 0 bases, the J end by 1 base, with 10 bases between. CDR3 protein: CASSVVASGQETQYF. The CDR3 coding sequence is TGTGCCAGCAGCGTAGTGGCCAGTGGCCAAGAGACCCAGTACTTC.

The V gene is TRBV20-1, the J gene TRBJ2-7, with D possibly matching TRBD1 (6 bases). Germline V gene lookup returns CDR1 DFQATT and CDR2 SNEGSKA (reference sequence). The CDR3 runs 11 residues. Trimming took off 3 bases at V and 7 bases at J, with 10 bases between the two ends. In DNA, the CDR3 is TGCAGTGCTAGGTTGAGGGGGGAGCAGTACTTC. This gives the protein CSARLRGEQYF.

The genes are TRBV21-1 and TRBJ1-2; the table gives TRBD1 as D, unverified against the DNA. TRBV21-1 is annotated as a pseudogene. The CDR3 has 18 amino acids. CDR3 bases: TGTGCCAGCAGCAAAGAGCGTCGACAGCCGGAGTCTAACTATGGCTACACCTTC. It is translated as CASSKERRQPESNYGYTF.

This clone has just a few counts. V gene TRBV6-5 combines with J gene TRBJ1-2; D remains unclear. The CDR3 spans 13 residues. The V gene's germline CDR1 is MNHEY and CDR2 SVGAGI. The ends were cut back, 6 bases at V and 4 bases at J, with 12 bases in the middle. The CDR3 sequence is CASRKGRSYGYTF. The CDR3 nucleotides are TGTGCCAGCAGAAAAGGGAGGAGCTATGGCTACACCTTC.

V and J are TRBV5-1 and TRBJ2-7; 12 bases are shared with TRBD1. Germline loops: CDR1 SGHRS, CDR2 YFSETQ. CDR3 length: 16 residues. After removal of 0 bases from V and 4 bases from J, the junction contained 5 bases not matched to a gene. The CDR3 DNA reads TGCGCCAGCAGCTTGGGAGGGACAGGGGGCGATTACGAGCAGTACTTC. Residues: CASSLGGTGGDYEQYF.

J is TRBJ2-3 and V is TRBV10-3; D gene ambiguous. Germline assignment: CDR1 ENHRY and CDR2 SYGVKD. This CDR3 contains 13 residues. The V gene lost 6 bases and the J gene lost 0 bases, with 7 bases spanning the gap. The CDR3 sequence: CAIRVVSTDTQYF. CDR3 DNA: TGTGCCATCAGAGTAGTAAGCACAGATACGCAGTATTTT.

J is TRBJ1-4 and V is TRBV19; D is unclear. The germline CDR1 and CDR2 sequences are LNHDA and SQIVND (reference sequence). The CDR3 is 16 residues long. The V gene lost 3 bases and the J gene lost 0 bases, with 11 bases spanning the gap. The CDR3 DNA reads TGTGCCAGTAGTATTCTCCTCGGGGCAACTAATGAAAAACTGTTTTTT. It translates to CASSILLGATNEKLFF.

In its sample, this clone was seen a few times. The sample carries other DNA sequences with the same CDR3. CDR3 protein: CASSRNTEAFF. Written as DNA, the CDR3 is TGTGCCAGCAGCAGAAACACTGAAGCTTTCTTT. This chain joins TRBV6-5 and TRBJ1-1; D not certain. The CDR3 has 11 residues. Germline V gene lookup returns CDR1 MNHEY and CDR2 SVGAGI. Trimming took 6 bases from V and 2 from J, leaving 4 bases between them.

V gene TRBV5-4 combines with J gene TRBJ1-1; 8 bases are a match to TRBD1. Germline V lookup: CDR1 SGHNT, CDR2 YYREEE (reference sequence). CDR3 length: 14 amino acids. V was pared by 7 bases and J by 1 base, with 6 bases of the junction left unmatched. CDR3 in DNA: TGTGCCAGCGCATGGGACAGGACGAACACTGAAGCTTTCTTT. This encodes CASAWDRTNTEAFF.

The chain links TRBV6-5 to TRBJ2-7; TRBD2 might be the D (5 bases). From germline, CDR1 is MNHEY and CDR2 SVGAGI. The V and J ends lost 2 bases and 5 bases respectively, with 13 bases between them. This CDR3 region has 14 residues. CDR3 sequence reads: CASSYAGEVDEQYF. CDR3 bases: TGTGCCAGCAGTTACGCCGGGGAAGTCGACGAGCAGTACTTC.

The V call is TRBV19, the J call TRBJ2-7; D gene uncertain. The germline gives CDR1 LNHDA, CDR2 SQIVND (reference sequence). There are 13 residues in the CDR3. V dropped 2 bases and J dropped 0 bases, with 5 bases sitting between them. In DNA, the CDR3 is TGTGCCAGTAGTATACAGTTCTCCTACGAGCAGTACTTC. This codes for CASSIQFSYEQYF.

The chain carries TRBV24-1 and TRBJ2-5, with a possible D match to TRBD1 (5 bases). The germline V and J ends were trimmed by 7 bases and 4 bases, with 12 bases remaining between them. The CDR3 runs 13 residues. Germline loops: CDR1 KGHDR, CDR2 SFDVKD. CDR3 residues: CATSRQSAETQYF. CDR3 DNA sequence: TGTGCCACCAGCAGACAGTCCGCAGAGACCCAGTACTTC.